A selection of T cell receptor beta chains follows, all from one sample in a study of glioma-infiltrating T cells after dendritic cell vaccination. TCRdb keeps only in-frame clones here, not all; method: immunoSEQ multiplex PCR. The data show some 73,000 clones, roughly 87% seen once. Sample: blood, taken before dendritic cell vaccination. The receptor set was obtained from a human donor with glioblastoma. Each CDR3 is given with its conserved first and last residue. The D gene is left open where the match is weak. The size of a clone is reported for some rows only, either as once, few or many, or as a class for expanded clones.

cdr3_nt cdr3_aa v_call d_call clone_size j_call
TGTGCCAGCAGCCTCCGGGACACTGAAGCTTTCTTT CASSLRDTEAFF TRBV11-3 - - TRBJ1-1
TGTGCCAGCAGCCCCACCCGGTGGGGGGAGACGAACACAGATACGCAGTATTTT CASSPTRWGETNTDTQYF TRBV5-6 - - TRBJ2-3
TGTGCCAGCAGTCGCCTGCCGGGACTAGCATTGAGAGTACACTACGAGCAGTACTTC CASSRLPGLALRVHYEQYF TRBV27 TRBD2 few TRBJ2-7
TGTGCCAGCAGCGTTTCGCCTACTACTAGCACAGATACGCAGTATTTT CASSVSPTTSTDTQYF TRBV9 - - TRBJ2-3
TGTGCCAGCAGTGAAGCTGTGGCAGTTTACTATGGCTACACCTTC CASSEAVAVYYGYTF TRBV6-1 - - TRBJ1-2
TGCGCCAGCAGCACTCTTCCGGGACAGCAAGAGACCCAGTACTTC CASSTLPGQQETQYF TRBV5-1 TRBD1 - TRBJ2-5
TGTGCCGGCGCAGGGGCTAACACAGATACGCAGTATTTT CAGAGANTDTQYF TRBV6-1 - - TRBJ2-3
TGTGCCAGCAGTTACCACGGGACACCCCAAGAGACCCAGTACTTC CASSYHGTPQETQYF TRBV6-5 - - TRBJ2-5
TGTGCCAGCAGTGGGACAGCAACTAATGAAAAACTGTTTTTT CASSGTATNEKLFF TRBV27 TRBD1 - TRBJ1-4
TGTGCCAGCAGTGAAGTCGTCTCGAACACTGAAGCTTTCTTT CASSEVVSNTEAFF TRBV6-1 - few TRBJ1-1
TGTGCCATCAGTGAAACCCTGACACCCCAATCCGGGGAGCTGTTTTTT CAISETLTPQSGELFF TRBV10-3 - - TRBJ2-2
TGTGCCAGCAGTGTGGCCGGGTCCCAGGCCAACGTCCTGACTTTC CASSVAGSQANVLTF TRBV2 - - TRBJ2-6
TGTGCCAGCAGCTTAGGCACGGGTACGCAGTATTTT CASSLGTGTQYF TRBV11-3 - - TRBJ2-3
TGCGCCAGCAGGGTTCCAGGGGGCACCGGGGAGCTGTTTTTT CASRVPGGTGELFF TRBV5-1 TRBD1 - TRBJ2-2
TGTGCCAGCAGTGAAGCTCAGCGACAGGGAAACCTCTATGGCTACACCTTC CASSEAQRQGNLYGYTF TRBV6-1 TRBD1 - TRBJ1-2
TGTGCCAGCCGGGACAGCTATGGCTACACCTTC CASRDSYGYTF TRBV19 TRBD1 - TRBJ1-2